This T cell receptor beta chain emerged from a study of T-cell reconstitution after alpha-beta-depleted transplantation in children. Study results and limitations: Expanded clones from the graft, numbering several hundred, reportedly supplied alpha-beta T cells about two months after transplant.

Molecular barcoding with unique molecular identifiers was used for the TCRbeta library. TCRdb itself ran the PCR reads through MiXCR, one entry per CDR3 protein. The data contain nearly 350,000 distinct CDR3 sequences, about a sixth of them seen just once; the ten biggest clones take up roughly 41%. V dropped 2 bases and J dropped 5 bases, with 6 bases sitting between them. The germline V gene has CDR1 SGHRS and CDR2 YFSETQ. This CDR3 has 12 amino acids. The table lists this clonotype with many counts. Its antigen remains unidentified. This sequence originates from a male patient aged 2 to 10 who had a stem cell transplant for acute lymphoblastic leukemia, so the T cells may come from the graft donor. The gene calls are TRBV5-1 and TRBJ2-3; maybe TRBD2 (6 bases). The sample consisted of PBMCs, mostly from graft donor cells, taken 360 days after TCRalphabeta/CD19-depleted stem cell transplant. The CDR3 loop reads CASSFGGDTQYF. In DNA form, the CDR3 reads TGCGCCAGCAGCTTCGGGGGAGATACGCAGTATTTT.